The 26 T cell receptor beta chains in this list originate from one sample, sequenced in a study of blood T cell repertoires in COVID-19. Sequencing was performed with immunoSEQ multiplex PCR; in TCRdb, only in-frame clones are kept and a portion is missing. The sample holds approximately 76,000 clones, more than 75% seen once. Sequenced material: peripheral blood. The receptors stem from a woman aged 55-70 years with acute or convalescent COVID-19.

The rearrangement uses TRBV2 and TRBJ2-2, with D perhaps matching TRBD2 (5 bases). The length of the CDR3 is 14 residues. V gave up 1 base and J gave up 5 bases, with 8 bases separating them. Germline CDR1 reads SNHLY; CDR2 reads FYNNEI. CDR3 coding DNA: TGTGCCAGCAGTGAAGTTCGGGGTACCGGGGAGCTGTTTTTT. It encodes CASSEVRGTGELFF. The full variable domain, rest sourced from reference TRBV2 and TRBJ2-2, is EPEVTQTPSHQVTQMGQEVILRCVPISNHLYFYWYRQILGQKVEFLVSFYNNEISEKSEIFDDQFSVERPDGSNFTLKIRSTKLEDSAMYFCASSEVRGTGELFFGEGSRLTVL.

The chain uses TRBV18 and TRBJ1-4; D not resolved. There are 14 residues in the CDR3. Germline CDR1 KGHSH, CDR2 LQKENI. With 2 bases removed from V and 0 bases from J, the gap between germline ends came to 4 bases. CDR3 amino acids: CASSPSSTNEKLFF. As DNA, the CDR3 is TGTGCCAGCTCACCATCATCAACTAATGAAAAACTGTTTTTT.

The CDR3 is CASSSFATGQETQYF. The CDR3 DNA follows: TGTGCCAGCAGTTCCTTCGCGACGGGTCAAGAGACCCAGTACTTC. J is TRBJ2-5 and V is TRBV6-5; D remains unclear. CDR1 MNHEY and CDR2 SVGAGI come from the germline V gene. V lost 4 bases and J 2 bases, leaving 14 bases between the germline ends. The CDR3 consists of 15 residues.

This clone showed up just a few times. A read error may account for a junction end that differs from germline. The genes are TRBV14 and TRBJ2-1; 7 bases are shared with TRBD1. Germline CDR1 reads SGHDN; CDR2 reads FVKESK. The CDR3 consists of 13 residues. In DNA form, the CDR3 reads TGTGCCAGCAGCCCCTACCGGGGACAGTTTTTGGTCTTC. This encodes CASSPYRGQFLVF.

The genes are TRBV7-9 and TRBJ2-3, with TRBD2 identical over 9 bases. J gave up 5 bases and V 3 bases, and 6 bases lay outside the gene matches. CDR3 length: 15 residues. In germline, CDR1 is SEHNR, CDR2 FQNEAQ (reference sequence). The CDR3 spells CASSLSGGPLDTQYF. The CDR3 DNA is TGTGCCAGCAGCTTGAGCGGGGGGCCGTTAGATACGCAGTATTTT.

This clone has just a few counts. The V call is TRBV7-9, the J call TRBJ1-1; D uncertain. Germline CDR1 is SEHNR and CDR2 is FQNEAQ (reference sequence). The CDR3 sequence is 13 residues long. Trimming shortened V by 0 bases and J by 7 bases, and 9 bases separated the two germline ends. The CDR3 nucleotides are TGTGCCAGCAGCTTAGCGCGACTTAATGAAGCTTTCTTT. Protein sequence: CASSLARLNEAFF.

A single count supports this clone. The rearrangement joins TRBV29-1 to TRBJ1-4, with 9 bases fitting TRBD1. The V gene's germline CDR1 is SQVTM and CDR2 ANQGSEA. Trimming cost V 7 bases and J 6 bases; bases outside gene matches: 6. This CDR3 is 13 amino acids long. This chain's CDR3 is CSALTGGDEKLFF. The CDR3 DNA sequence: TGCAGCGCTTTGACAGGGGGGGATGAAAAACTGTTTTTT.

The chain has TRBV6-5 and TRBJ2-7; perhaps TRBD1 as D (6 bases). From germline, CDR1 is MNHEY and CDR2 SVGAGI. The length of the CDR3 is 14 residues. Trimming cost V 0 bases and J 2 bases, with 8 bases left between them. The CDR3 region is CASSYSGDTYEQYF. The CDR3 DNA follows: TGTGCCAGCAGTTACTCAGGGGACACCTACGAGCAGTACTTC.

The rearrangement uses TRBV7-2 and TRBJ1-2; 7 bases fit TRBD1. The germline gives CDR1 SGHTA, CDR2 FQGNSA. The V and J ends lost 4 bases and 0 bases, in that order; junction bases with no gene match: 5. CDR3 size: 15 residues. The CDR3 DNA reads TGTGCCAGCAGCTCCTACAGGGGATCTAACTATGGCTACACCTTC. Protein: CASSSYRGSNYGYTF.

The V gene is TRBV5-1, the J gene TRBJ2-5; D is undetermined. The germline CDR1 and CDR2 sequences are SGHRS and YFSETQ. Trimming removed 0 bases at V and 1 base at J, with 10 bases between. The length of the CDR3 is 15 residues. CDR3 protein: CASSLGGLSQETQYF. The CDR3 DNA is TGCGCCAGCAGCTTGGGAGGCCTCTCCCAAGAGACCCAGTACTTC.

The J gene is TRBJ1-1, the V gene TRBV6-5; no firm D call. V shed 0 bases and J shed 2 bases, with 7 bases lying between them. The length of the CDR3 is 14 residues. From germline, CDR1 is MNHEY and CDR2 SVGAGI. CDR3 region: CASSYSGDNTEAFF. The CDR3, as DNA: TGTGCCAGCAGTTACTCTGGAGACAACACTGAAGCTTTCTTT.

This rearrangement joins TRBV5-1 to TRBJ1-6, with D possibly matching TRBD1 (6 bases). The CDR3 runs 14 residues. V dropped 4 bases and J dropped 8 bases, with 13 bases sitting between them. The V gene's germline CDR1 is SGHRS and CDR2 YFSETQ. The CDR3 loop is CASSPTTGDSPLHF. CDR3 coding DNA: TGCGCCAGCAGCCCGACGACAGGTGATTCACCCCTCCACTTT.

The CDR3 DNA sequence: TGTGCCAGTACGGACAGGGGAGTTAGTACTGGGGCCAACGTCCTGACTTTC. Its protein product is CASTDRGVSTGANVLTF. J is TRBJ2-6 and V is TRBV19; TRBD1 matches 9 bases. V lost 7 bases to trimming and J lost 2 bases; unmatched junction nucleotides: 9. The CDR3 has 17 amino acids. The V gene's germline CDR1 is LNHDA and CDR2 SQIVND (reference sequence).

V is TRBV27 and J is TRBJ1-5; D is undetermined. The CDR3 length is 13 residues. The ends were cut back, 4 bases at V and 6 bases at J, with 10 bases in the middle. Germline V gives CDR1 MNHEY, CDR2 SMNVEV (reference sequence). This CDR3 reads CASSSQAFQPQHF. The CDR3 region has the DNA TGTGCCAGCAGTTCCCAGGCGTTTCAGCCCCAGCATTTT.

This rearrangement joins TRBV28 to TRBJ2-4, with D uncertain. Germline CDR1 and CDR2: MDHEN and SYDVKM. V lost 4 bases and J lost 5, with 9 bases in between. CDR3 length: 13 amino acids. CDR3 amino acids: CASSSAEENIQYF. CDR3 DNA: TGTGCCAGCAGTTCGGCGGAAGAAAACATTCAGTACTTC.

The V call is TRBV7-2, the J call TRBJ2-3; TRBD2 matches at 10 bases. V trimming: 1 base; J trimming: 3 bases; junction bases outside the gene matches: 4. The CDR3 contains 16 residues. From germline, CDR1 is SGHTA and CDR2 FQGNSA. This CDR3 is CASSLERTSGTDTQYF. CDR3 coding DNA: TGTGCCAGCAGCTTAGAACGGACTAGCGGTACAGATACGCAGTATTTT.

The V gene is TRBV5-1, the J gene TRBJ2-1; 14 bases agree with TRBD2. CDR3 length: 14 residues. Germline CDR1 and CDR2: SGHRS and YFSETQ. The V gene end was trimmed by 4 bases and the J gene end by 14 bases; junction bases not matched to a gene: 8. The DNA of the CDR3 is TGCGCCAGCAGCGGCGGACTAGCGGGAGGTCCTAAGTTCTTC. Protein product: CASSGGLAGGPKFF.

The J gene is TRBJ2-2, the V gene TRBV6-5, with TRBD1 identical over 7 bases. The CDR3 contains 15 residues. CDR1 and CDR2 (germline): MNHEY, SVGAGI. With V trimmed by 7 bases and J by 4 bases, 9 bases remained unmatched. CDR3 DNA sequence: TGTGCCAGCAACCCACAGGGGCAGGGCACCGGGGAGCTGTTTTTT. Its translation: CASNPQGQGTGELFF.

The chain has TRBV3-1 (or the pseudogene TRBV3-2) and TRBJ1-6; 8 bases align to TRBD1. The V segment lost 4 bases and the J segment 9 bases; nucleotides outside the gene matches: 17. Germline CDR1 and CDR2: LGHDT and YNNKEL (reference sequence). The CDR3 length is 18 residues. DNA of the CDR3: TGTGCCAGCAGCCTAATCCAAGTCCCGGGACAGGTGCCTTCACCCCTCCACTTT. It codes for CASSLIQVPGQVPSPLHF.

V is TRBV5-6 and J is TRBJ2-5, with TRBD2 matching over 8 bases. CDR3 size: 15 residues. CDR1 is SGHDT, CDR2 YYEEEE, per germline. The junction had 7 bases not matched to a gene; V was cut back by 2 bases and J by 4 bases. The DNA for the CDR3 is TGTGCCAGCAGCTTTCGACGGGGGGGCGGAGAGACCCAGTACTTC. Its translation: CASSFRRGGGETQYF.

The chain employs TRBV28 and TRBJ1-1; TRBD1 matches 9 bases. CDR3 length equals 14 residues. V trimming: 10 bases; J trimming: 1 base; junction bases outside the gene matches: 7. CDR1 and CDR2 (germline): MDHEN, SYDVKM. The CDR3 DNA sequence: TGTGCCACCCACCGGGACAGGGAGAACACTGAAGCTTTCTTT. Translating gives CATHRDRENTEAFF.

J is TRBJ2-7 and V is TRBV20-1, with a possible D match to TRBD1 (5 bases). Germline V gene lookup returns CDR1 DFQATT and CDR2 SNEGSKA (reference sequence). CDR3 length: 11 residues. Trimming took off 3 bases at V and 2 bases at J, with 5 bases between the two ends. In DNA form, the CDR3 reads TGCAGTGCTAGGGACACCTACGAGCAGTACTTC. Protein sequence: CSARDTYEQYF.

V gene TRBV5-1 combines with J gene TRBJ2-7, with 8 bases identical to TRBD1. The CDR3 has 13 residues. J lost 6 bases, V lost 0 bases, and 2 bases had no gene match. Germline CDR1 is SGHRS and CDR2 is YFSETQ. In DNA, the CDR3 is TGCGCCAGCAGCTTGGGACAGGGGTCCGAGCAGTACTTC. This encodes CASSLGQGSEQYF.

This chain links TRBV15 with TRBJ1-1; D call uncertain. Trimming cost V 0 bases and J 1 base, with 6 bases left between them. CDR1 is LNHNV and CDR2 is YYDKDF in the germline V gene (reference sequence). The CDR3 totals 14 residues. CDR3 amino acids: CATSRDRQNTEAFF. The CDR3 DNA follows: TGTGCCACCAGCAGAGATCGACAGAACACTGAAGCTTTCTTT.

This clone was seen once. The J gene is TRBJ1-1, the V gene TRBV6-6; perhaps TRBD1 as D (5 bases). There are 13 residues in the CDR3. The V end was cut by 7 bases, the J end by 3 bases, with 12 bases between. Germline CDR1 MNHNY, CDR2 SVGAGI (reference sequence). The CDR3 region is CASTRAGDTEAFF. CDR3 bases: TGTGCCAGCACTAGGGCGGGGGACACTGAAGCTTTCTTT.

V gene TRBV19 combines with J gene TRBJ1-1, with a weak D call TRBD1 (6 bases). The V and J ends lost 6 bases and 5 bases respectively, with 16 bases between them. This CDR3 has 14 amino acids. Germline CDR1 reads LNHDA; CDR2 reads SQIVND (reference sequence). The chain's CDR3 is CASRPPGVITEAFF. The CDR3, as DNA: TGTGCCAGTAGGCCTCCAGGGGTGATAACTGAAGCTTTCTTT.